This TCR beta chain was recovered during a study of blood T cell repertoires in COVID-19. Study-wide context: Donors in the United States, Italy and Spain gave samples during acute or convalescent COVID-19. Nucleic acid was either cDNA or gDNA, and it came from T cells, B-cell-depleted T cells, or PBMCs.

V lost 4 bases, J lost 5 bases, and 11 bases stayed unmatched. CDR1 and CDR2 from the germline V gene are SGHAT and FQNNGV. This CDR3 has 16 amino acids. Original processing notes: From reference gene primer amplification, estimates of nucleated cell counts were derived. This table comes from immunoSEQ multiplex PCR, and its TCRdb copy is limited to in-frame clones, with some not included. V, J and clone size were drawn from that table, and D and trimming were deduced from the DNA. Here the sample spans about 240,000 clones, 88% being singletons. V gene TRBV11-2 combines with J gene TRBJ2-5; 9 nucleotides line up with TRBD2. Sequenced input: peripheral blood. The source of this sequence is a woman in her twenties or thirties with acute or convalescent COVID-19. CDR3 sequence reads: CASSSYERGVWETQYF. The DNA for the CDR3 is TGTGCCAGCAGCTCGTACGAGCGGGGGGTGTGGGAGACCCAGTACTTC. Full variable domain (remainder filled in from reference TRBV11-2 and TRBJ2-5): EAGVAQSPRYKIIEKRQSVAFWCNPISGHATLYWYQQILGQGPKLLIQFQNNGVVDDSQLPKDRFSAERLKGVDSTLKIQPAKLEDSAVYLCASSSYERGVWETQYFGPGTRLLVL.